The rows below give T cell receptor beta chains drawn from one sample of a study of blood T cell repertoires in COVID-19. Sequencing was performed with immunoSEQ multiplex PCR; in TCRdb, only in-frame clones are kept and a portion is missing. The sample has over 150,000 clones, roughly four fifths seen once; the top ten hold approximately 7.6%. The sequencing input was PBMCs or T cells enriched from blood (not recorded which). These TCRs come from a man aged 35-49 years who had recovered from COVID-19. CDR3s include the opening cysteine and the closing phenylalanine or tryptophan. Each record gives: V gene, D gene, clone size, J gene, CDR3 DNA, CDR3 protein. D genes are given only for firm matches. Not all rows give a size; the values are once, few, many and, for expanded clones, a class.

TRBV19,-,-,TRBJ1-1,TGTGCCAGTAGCCGGACAGAGGACACTGAAGCTTTCTTT,CASSRTEDTEAFF
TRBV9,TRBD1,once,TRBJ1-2,TGTGCCAGCAGCGTAGGGGCAGGGGGTGATTACTATGGCTACACCTTC,CASSVGAGGDYYGYTF
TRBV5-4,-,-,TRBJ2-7,TGTGCCAGCCGCTCGGGATTATCCTACGAGCAGTACTTC,CASRSGLSYEQYF
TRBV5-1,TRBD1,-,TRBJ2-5,TGCGCCCGCAGCCGGGGGGGGACAGGGGGAAAGACCCAGTACTTC,CARSRGGTGGKTQYF
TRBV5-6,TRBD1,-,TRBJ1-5,TGTGCCAGCAGCTTAGACAGGGGGCCCCAGCATTTT,CASSLDRGPQHF
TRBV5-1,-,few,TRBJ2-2,TGCGCCAGCAGCTTGCTAACAGGCCGAAACACCGGGGAGCTGTTTTTT,CASSLLTGRNTGELFF
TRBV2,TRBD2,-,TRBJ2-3,TGTGCCAGCAGTGAAACACTAGCGGGGGCCCCGCATGGCACAGATACGCAGTATTTT,CASSETLAGAPHGTDTQYF
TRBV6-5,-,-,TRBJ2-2,TGTGCCAGCAGATTAGGACAGATAAGGACCGGGGAGCTGTTTTTT,CASRLGQIRTGELFF
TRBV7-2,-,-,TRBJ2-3,TGTGCCAGCAGCCCAGTCCCCGGGGGTAGCACAGATACGCAGTATTTT,CASSPVPGGSTDTQYF
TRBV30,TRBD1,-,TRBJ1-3,TGTGCCTGGAGCCCACCGGGACAGCTGATCTCTGGAAACACCATATATTTT,CAWSPPGQLISGNTIYF
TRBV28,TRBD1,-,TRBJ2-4,TGTGCCAGCAGTGCAGGGGGACCCCCGAAAAACATTCAGTACTTC,CASSAGGPPKNIQYF
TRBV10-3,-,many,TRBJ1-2,TGTGCCACCTACAAACCGGACATTTCGCGTCCATTTTATGGCTACACCTTC,CATYKPDISRPFYGYTF
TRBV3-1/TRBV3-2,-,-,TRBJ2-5,TGTGCCAGCAGCCTACTAGGAGATGAGGAGACCCAGTACTTC,CASSLLGDEETQYF
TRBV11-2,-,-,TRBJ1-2,TGTGCCAGCAGCTTAGATCAAGGCGGGCGGGGTAGGGGCTACACCTTC,CASSLDQGGRGRGYTF
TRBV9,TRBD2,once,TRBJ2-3,TGTGCCAGCAGCGTGATCGCTAGCGGGGGGACAAATACGCAGTATTTT,CASSVIASGGTNTQYF
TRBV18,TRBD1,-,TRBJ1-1,TGTGCCAGCTCACCGAACGGACAGGGCGCAGCTTTCTTT,CASSPNGQGAAFF
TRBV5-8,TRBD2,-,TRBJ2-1,TGTGCCAGCAGCTTTCGGGGGGGCACCTACAATGAGCAGTTCTTC,CASSFRGGTYNEQFF
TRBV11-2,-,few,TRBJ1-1,TGTGCCAGCAGCTTTTCCGGGACTTTGAACACTGAAGCTTTCTTT,CASSFSGTLNTEAFF
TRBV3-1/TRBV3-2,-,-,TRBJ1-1,TGTGCCAGCAGCGTCACGCCGGGGGGGTACACTGAAGCTTTCTTT,CASSVTPGGYTEAFF
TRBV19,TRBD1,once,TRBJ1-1,TGTGCCAGTAGCAGGGACAGGGAGAACACTGAAGCTTTCTTT,CASSRDRENTEAFF
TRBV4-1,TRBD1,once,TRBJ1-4,TGCGCCAGCAGCTATCCTCCGGGACAGGCGAATGAAAAACTGTTTTTT,CASSYPPGQANEKLFF
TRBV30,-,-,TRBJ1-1,TGTGCCTGGAGTGTACCGGGTGAAGCTTTCTTT,CAWSVPGEAFF
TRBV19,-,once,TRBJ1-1,TGTGCCAGTAGTAAGCGAATGAACACTGAAGCTTTCTTT,CASSKRMNTEAFF
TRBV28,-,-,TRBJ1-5,TGTGCCAGCAGTTTAATGAGTCAGCCCCAGCATTTT,CASSLMSQPQHF
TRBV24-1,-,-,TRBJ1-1,TGTGCCACCAGTGATGGCCCCATTCGCAACACTGAAGCTTTCTTT,CATSDGPIRNTEAFF
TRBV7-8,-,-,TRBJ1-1,TGTGCCAGCAGCCCTGTTGCGGGTGAAGCTTTCTTT,CASSPVAGEAFF
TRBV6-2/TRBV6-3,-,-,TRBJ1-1,TGTGCCAGCAGTTACTCCATTATACGGGATACTGAAGCTTTCTTT,CASSYSIIRDTEAFF
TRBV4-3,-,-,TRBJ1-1,TGCGCCAGCAGCCGGACGGGACTGGAGGGACGTACCTTT,CASSRTGLEGRTF
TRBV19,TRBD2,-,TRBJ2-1,TGTGCCAGTAGTAGATGGACTAGCGGGGGGGGAAGCTCCTACAATGAGCAGTTCTTC,CASSRWTSGGGSSYNEQFF
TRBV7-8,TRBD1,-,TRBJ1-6,TGTGCCAGCAGCCTCCCGGGACGGACAGGTACCGATTCACCCCTCCACTTT,CASSLPGRTGTDSPLHF
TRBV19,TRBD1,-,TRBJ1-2,TGTGCCAGTAGTATTCTCAATCAGGGGGCCGGTGGCTACACCTTC,CASSILNQGAGGYTF
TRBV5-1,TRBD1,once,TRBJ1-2,TGCGCCAGCAGCTCCGACAGGGGAAGTATCTATGGCTACACCTTC,CASSSDRGSIYGYTF
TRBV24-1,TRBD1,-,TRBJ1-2,TGTGCCACCAGTCCGGGACAGGGCTGGAATGGCTACACCTTC,CATSPGQGWNGYTF
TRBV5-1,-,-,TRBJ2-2,TGCGCCAGCAGCTTGGAGGGCAGGGCGGCCGGGGAGCTGTTTTTT,CASSLEGRAAGELFF
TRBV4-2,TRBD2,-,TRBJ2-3,TGTGCCAGCAGCCTCGGGGGGGCCACGAGCACAGATACGCAGTATTTT,CASSLGGATSTDTQYF
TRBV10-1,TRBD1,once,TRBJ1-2,TGCGCCAGCAGCTCAGGACAGGGGGCACTTTATGGCTACACCTTC,CASSSGQGALYGYTF
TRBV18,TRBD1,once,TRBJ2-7,TGTGCCAGCCAGCAACCAGGGGGCTACGAGCAGTACTTC,CASQQPGGYEQYF
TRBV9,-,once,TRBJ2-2,TGTGCCAGCAGCGTAGACGAGGGTCGGACCGGGGAGCTGTTTTTT,CASSVDEGRTGELFF
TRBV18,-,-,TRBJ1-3,TGTGCCAGCTCACCCCGACAGGCAGGCAACTCTGGAAACACCATATATTTT,CASSPRQAGNSGNTIYF
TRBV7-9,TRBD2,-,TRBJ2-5,TGTGCCAGCCGGGGGACTAGCAATGGAGAGACCCAGTACTTC,CASRGTSNGETQYF
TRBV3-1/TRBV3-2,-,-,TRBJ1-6,TGTGCCAGCAGCCAAGCGGGATTAGGGAATTCACCCCTCCACTTT,CASSQAGLGNSPLHF
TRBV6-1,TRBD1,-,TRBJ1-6,TGTGCCAGCAGTGAAACAGGGGGGTCACCCCTCCACTTT,CASSETGGSPLHF
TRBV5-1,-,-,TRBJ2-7,TGCGCCAGCAGCTTGGTGGGGGACACGCACTACGAGCAGTACTTC,CASSLVGDTHYEQYF
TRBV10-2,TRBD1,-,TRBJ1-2,TGCGCCAGCAGCGAAGGAAGCTACAGGGGGGATGGCTACACCTTC,CASSEGSYRGDGYTF
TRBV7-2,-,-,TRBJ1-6,TGTGCCAGCAGCTTGGGGCAGGTTCATTCACCCCTCCACTTT,CASSLGQVHSPLHF
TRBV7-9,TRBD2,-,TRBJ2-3,TGTGCCAGCAGCAAGGGGACTAGCGGGGGTTTCACTAGCACAGATACGCAGTATTTT,CASSKGTSGGFTSTDTQYF
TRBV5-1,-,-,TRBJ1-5,TGCGCCAGCAGCTTGAAGACGGGTAGCAATCAGCCCCAGCATTTT,CASSLKTGSNQPQHF
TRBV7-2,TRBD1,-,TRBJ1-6,TGTGCCAGCAGCTTAGTTCCCGGACAGGGCTCACCCCTCCACTTT,CASSLVPGQGSPLHF
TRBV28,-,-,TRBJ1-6,TGTGCCAGCAGGCCTGAGAGGACAGCTTATTCACCCCTCCACTTT,CASRPERTAYSPLHF
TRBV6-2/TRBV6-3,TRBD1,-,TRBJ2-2,TGTGCCAGCAGTCTCGGACAGGGGCAGCCCTTTAAGTACACCGGGGAGCTGTTTTTT,CASSLGQGQPFKYTGELFF